This T cell receptor beta chain was captured in a study of blood T cell repertoires in COVID-19 (dated by TCRdb to about 2020). Turning to the overall study: Samples covering the acute and convalescent phases of COVID-19 were provided by collaborators in the United States, Italy and Spain. The samples were drawn from the first 160 participants of the ongoing ImmuneRACE study and from 1,254 subjects provided by 6 global collaborators. A freely available public database, intended as a resource for researchers studying the immune response to SARS-CoV-2, is where the repertoires were released. Subjects who had been exposed to COVID-19, were actively infected with it, or had recovered from it provided the deeply sampled blood TCRbeta repertoires that made up the dataset. Nearly every sample came with metadata listing a de-identified subject ID, COVID-19 status, age in years and sex. Where available, HLA class I and class II types were obtained from metadata supplied by the sample provider rather than from assay-based typing. The material from the prospective study consisted of cDNA or gDNA derived from T cells, B-cell-depleted T cells, or PBMCs. What the study reported, not specific to this receptor: The amount of clinical and demographic metadata varied by source and participant and was provided uncurated.

CDR1 and CDR2, looked up from the germline V gene, are SGHTA and FQGNSA. Reading from cysteine to phenylalanine, the CDR3 counts 18 amino acids. Left in the record is the CDR3 DNA by itself, 54 bases read in frame from the first base. V and J are trimmed by 2 bases and 2 bases, and the gene matches miss 7 bases of the junction. Whole blood was collected in K2EDTA tubes by collaborating institutions according to the institutions' own protocols. For TCRbeta analysis, collaborators shipped samples as frozen whole blood, isolated PBMCs, or DNA extracted from either of those sample types. TCRbeta CDR3 regions were amplified from genomic DNA by means of the immunoSEQ Assay, a bias-controlled multiplex PCR. Processing in the source paper ran as follows. The number of nucleated cells in each sample was estimated by amplification of reference gene primers within the assay. Sequence reads were collapsed and filtered to measure the absolute abundance of every unique TCRbeta CDR3 rearrangement. For each sample, productive Simpson clonality was calculated as the square root of Simpson's diversity index over productive rearrangements. The clones in this table, taken by TCRdb from immuneACCESS, are in-frame only. Not every clone is retained; where verified, under half of the shortfall comes from an unresolved V gene, and the cause of the rest is unknown. The V and J calls and clone size are taken from that table; D and trimming were inferred from the DNA. In this sample the table shows around 32,000 clones, 90% of which occur a single time. Roughly 0.99% of the sample comes from the top ten.

Of note for this clone: Its binding antigen is unknown. No clone much larger than this one lies a single base away; base qualities are absent.

The sample taken for sequencing was peripheral blood. The rearrangement combines TRBV7-2 with TRBJ2-5; 14 junctional bases match TRBD2. The clonotype was recovered from a man between 65 and 80 years old with active or convalescent COVID-19. At the DNA level, the sequence is TGTGCCAGCAGCTTAAGTGGACTAGCGGGGGGCGGTCAAGAGACCCAGTACTTC. It encodes CASSLSGLAGGGQETQYF.